In this sample, the clone carrying this TCR beta chain turned up a few times. The data derive from a study of T cells in Graves' hyperthyroidism and ophthalmopathy. The germline V and J ends were trimmed by 3 bases and 3 bases, with 19 bases remaining between them. Germline CDR1 reads KGHDR; CDR2 reads SFDVKD. This CDR3 has 18 residues. Researchers amplified the TCR beta CDR3 regions from RNA transcripts. First-round RT-PCR targeting the TCR CDR3 was performed with the HTBI primer set. MiXCR, applied by TCRdb to the multiplex PCR reads, yields one record per CDR3 protein. The sample lists 500,000 or so distinct CDR3 sequences; about 15% were seen once.

Sequencing was performed on blood. This TCR derives from a woman younger than 35 with Graves' ophthalmopathy. V and J are TRBV24-1 and TRBJ2-2, with D perhaps assigned TRBD1 or TRBD2 (7 bases each). The DNA for the CDR3 is TGTGCCACCAGTGATCCAGGGGGGGCCGATTACTACACCGGGGAGCTGTTTTTT. Translated: CATSDPGGADYYTGELFF.